One and the same sample provided the 31 T cell receptor beta chains below, sequenced in a study of blood T cell repertoires in COVID-19. Using immunoSEQ multiplex PCR, the repertoire was profiled, and TCRdb retains in-frame clones only, with some absent. The table has under 300,000 clones, around 83% seen once; the top ten hold 3% to 4%. The sequencing input was peripheral blood. The source is a woman aged 18 to 35 with acute or convalescent COVID-19.

The rearrangement joins TRBV6-4 to TRBJ2-1, with a possible D match to TRBD1 (6 bases). The CDR3 is 15 amino acids. Germline CDR1 MRHNA, CDR2 SNTAGT. The V end lost 4 bases, the J end lost 2 bases, and 12 bases lay between the germline ends. This chain's CDR3 is CASSAGQGPYNEQFF. The CDR3 coding sequence is TGTGCCAGCAGTGCGGGGCAGGGGCCCTACAATGAGCAGTTCTTC.

The chain employs TRBV12-3 or TRBV12-4 and TRBJ1-5, with 10 bases aligning to TRBD1. V was clipped by 4 bases and J by 7 bases; unmatched bases: 1. CDR3 length: 13 residues. CDR3 nucleotides: TGTGCCAGCAGTTGGACAGGGGGACAGCCCCAGCATTTT. Residues: CASSWTGGQPQHF.

This clone was seen more than once but under ten times. The chain uses TRBV5-1 and TRBJ2-2; D gene ambiguous. The CDR3 totals 12 residues. The germline CDR1 and CDR2 sequences are SGHRS and YFSETQ. Trimming took off 3 bases at V and 2 bases at J, with 2 bases between the two ends. CDR3 nucleotide sequence: TGCGCCAGCAGCTCAAACACCGGGGAGCTGTTTTTT. It specifies CASSSNTGELFF.

The chain links TRBV11-2 to TRBJ2-7; D unresolved. The germline gives CDR1 SGHAT, CDR2 FQNNGV. V gave up 5 bases and J gave up 0 bases, with 8 bases separating them. The CDR3 spans 13 residues. CDR3 DNA sequence: TGTGCCAGCAGCCCCCCTAGCTCCTACGAGCAGTACTTC. Translation gives CASSPPSSYEQYF.

Only one count was recorded for this clone. The chain is built from TRBV4-3 and TRBJ2-7; 9 bases are a match to TRBD2. Looked up from germline, CDR1 is LGHNA and CDR2 is YSLEER. Germline trimming cut 2 bases from V and 9 bases from J; bases unmatched to any gene: 8. This CDR3 region has 14 residues. The DNA for the CDR3 is TGCGCCAGCAGCCAATTGGCGGGAGGGTCGGTGCAGTACTTC. It specifies CASSQLAGGSVQYF.

The chain uses TRBV6-5 and TRBJ1-2; a possible D gene is TRBD1 (5 bases). There are 13 residues in the CDR3. The germline V and J ends were trimmed by 0 bases and 8 bases, with 10 bases remaining between them. CDR1 and CDR2 from the germline V gene are MNHEY and SVGAGI. Here the CDR3 reads CASSYSRVWGYTF. DNA of the CDR3: TGTGCCAGCAGTTACTCCAGGGTCTGGGGCTACACCTTC.

Worth noting for this clone: Other DNA sequences in this sample translate to the same CDR3. The rearrangement uses TRBV30 and TRBJ1-5, with D possibly matching TRBD1 (5 bases). The CDR3 runs to 13 residues. CDR1 and CDR2 (germline): GTSNPN, SVGIG (reference sequence). Trimming cost V 3 bases and J 1 base, with 7 bases left between them. CDR3 DNA sequence: TGTGCCTGGAGCCGACAGAGCAATCAGCCCCAGCATTTT. It is translated as CAWSRQSNQPQHF.

The chain links TRBV6-5 to TRBJ1-5; possible D gene TRBD1, 6 bases. The CDR3 has 15 amino acids. From germline, CDR1 is MNHEY and CDR2 SVGAGI. The ends were cut back, 5 bases at V and 5 bases at J, with 16 bases in the middle. Here the CDR3 reads CASSPWTESYQPQHF. Here the CDR3 DNA reads TGTGCCAGCAGTCCCTGGACAGAAAGTTATCAGCCCCAGCATTTT.

The chain carries TRBV6-5 and TRBJ2-5; 8 positions agree with TRBD2. Germline V gene lookup returns CDR1 MNHEY and CDR2 SVGAGI. V gave up 7 bases and J gave up 3 bases; unmatched junction bases: 1. The CDR3 is made up of 12 amino acids. This CDR3 reads CASKAGEETQYF. The CDR3 DNA follows: TGTGCCAGCAAAGCGGGAGAAGAGACCCAGTACTTC.

This chain connects TRBV5-1 to TRBJ2-2, with D possibly being TRBD1 (5 bases). Trimming shortened V by 4 bases and J by 0 bases, and 16 bases separated the two germline ends. CDR1 SGHRS and CDR2 YFSETQ come from the germline V gene. This CDR3 has 17 residues. This chain's CDR3 is CASSPRQPPSNTGELFF. DNA for the CDR3: TGCGCCAGCAGCCCGCGACAGCCGCCCTCGAACACCGGGGAGCTGTTTTTT.

This sequence joins TRBV6-5 and TRBJ2-2; D possibly corresponds to TRBD2 (6 bases). Germline CDR1 and CDR2: MNHEY and SVGAGI. The CDR3 has 13 amino acids. V was pared by 7 bases and J by 5 bases, with 11 bases between. The CDR3 is CASTNRGTGELFF. The CDR3 DNA follows: TGTGCCAGCACCAACCGGGGGACCGGGGAGCTGTTTTTT.

This chain links TRBV19 with TRBJ2-5, with 9 bases matching TRBD1. The germline gives CDR1 LNHDA, CDR2 SQIVND (reference sequence). This CDR3 has 15 amino acids. V lost 3 bases to trimming and J lost 5 bases; unmatched junction nucleotides: 7. CDR3 loop: CASSIGTGYVETQYF. The CDR3 DNA reads TGTGCCAGTAGTATTGGGACAGGGTATGTCGAGACCCAGTACTTC.

This chain links TRBV7-2 with TRBJ2-3; D perhaps matches TRBD2 (5 bases). Germline CDR1 reads SGHTA; CDR2 reads FQGNSA. The CDR3 loop spans 17 amino acids. Deletions cut 0 bases from V and 0 bases from J, with 13 bases between. CDR3 bases: TGTGCCAGCAGCTTAGCGCGGTGGGGAGCCAGCACAGATACGCAGTATTTT. Translating it yields CASSLARWGASTDTQYF.

V is TRBV7-9 and J is TRBJ2-2; TRBD1 matches 8 bases. Germline CDR1 SEHNR, CDR2 FQNEAQ (reference sequence). The CDR3 is made up of 15 amino acids. The V gene end was trimmed by 6 bases and the J gene end by 2 bases; junction bases not matched to a gene: 5. The CDR3 region is CASRDRGLNTGELFF. Written as DNA, the CDR3 is TGTGCCAGCAGAGACAGGGGACTTAACACCGGGGAGCTGTTTTTT.

CDR3 sequence reads: CASSLWASGVRYNEQFF. The CDR3 DNA sequence: TGTGCCAGCAGTTTATGGGCTAGCGGGGTACGTTACAATGAGCAGTTCTTC. J is TRBJ2-1 and V is TRBV28; 9 nucleotides align to TRBD2. Trimming removed 0 bases from V and 4 bases from J; junction bases left unmatched: 7. The CDR3 is 17 residues long. The V gene's germline CDR1 is MDHEN and CDR2 SYDVKM.

The table lists this clone with a count of one. V and J are TRBV5-1 and TRBJ2-1, with 11 bases identical to TRBD2. CDR3 size: 15 residues. V lost 4 bases to trimming and J lost 3 bases; unmatched junction nucleotides: 3. CDR1 and CDR2 (germline): SGHRS, YFSETQ. The CDR3 DNA reads TGCGCCAGCAGCCCCGGGACTAGCGGCTACAATGAGCAGTTCTTC. This translates into CASSPGTSGYNEQFF.

The chain joins TRBV25-1 to TRBJ2-5; tentatively, D is TRBD1 (6 bases). The CDR3 runs 15 residues. V gave up 1 base and J gave up 2 bases, with 11 bases separating them. Per germline, CDR1 MGHDK and CDR2 SYGVNS. CDR3: CASSESGTPQETQYF. CDR3 nucleotides: TGTGCCAGCAGTGAATCGGGGACACCTCAAGAGACCCAGTACTTC.

The rearrangement joins TRBV6-5 to TRBJ2-7; D is perhaps TRBD2 (5 bases). The CDR3 is 14 amino acids. Germline CDR1 and CDR2: MNHEY and SVGAGI. Trimming removed 7 bases from V and 4 bases from J, with 17 bases in between. CDR3 nucleotides: TGTGCCAGCACCAACCCGGACTCGGCTTACGAGCAGTACTTC. Encoded protein: CASTNPDSAYEQYF.

The chain has TRBV28 and TRBJ2-7; 7 nucleotides align to TRBD1. The V segment lost 6 bases and the J segment 7 bases; nucleotides outside the gene matches: 9. The CDR3 is 13 residues long. Germline V CDR1 and CDR2: MDHEN, SYDVKM. The CDR3 sequence: CASRWTGLREQYF. CDR3 coding DNA: TGTGCCAGCAGGTGGACAGGCCTGAGAGAGCAGTACTTC.

The chain links TRBV2 to TRBJ1-1; no definite D call. CDR1 is SNHLY and CDR2 is FYNNEI in the germline V gene. Between the trimmed V and J ends, which lost 5 bases and 6 bases, there was a span of 4 bases. The CDR3 runs to 10 residues. The CDR3 DNA reads as TGTGCCAGCAGTCCGGCTGAAGCTTTCTTT. Protein: CASSPAEAFF.

This clone was seen a handful of times. The V and J genes are TRBV5-1 and TRBJ1-5; TRBD1 agrees at 8 bases. The junction had 7 bases not matched to a gene; V was cut back by 4 bases and J by 4 bases. This CDR3 is 15 amino acids long. Germline-derived CDR1 and CDR2 are SGHRS and YFSETQ. The CDR3 DNA reads TGCGCCAGCAGCGCCTGGACAGGGCCAAATCAGCCCCAGCATTTT. Amino acids: CASSAWTGPNQPQHF.

The chain recombines TRBV7-2 with TRBJ1-2, with D perhaps matching TRBD1 (6 bases). The V and J ends lost 1 base and 5 bases respectively, with 20 bases between them. There are 17 residues in the CDR3. The germline gives CDR1 SGHTA, CDR2 FQGNSA. The CDR3 loop is CASSLVGHNPTLYGYTF. The DNA for the CDR3 is TGTGCCAGCAGCTTAGTGGGACACAACCCAACGTTATATGGCTACACCTTC.

This sequence joins TRBV6-2 or TRBV6-3 and TRBJ1-5; unclear D gene. Germline CDR1 reads MNHEY; CDR2 reads SVGEGT. This CDR3 contains 14 residues. The V and J ends lost 2 bases and 0 bases respectively, with 5 bases between them. DNA of the CDR3: TGTGCCAGCAGTTACACGGTTAGCAATCAGCCCCAGCATTTT. As protein: CASSYTVSNQPQHF.

The V and J genes are TRBV18 and TRBJ2-7; TRBD2 matches at 9 bases. The V segment lost 3 bases and the J segment 0 bases; nucleotides outside the gene matches: 6. The CDR3 is 16 residues long. Germline V gene lookup returns CDR1 KGHSH and CDR2 LQKENI. CDR3 loop: CASSPDSGRTSYEQYF. CDR3 DNA sequence: TGTGCCAGCTCACCTGACAGCGGGAGGACCTCCTACGAGCAGTACTTC.

The chain has TRBV7-2 and TRBJ2-1, with 7 nucleotides matching TRBD2. This CDR3 contains 14 residues. Germline-derived CDR1 and CDR2 are SGHTA and FQGNSA. Germline trimming cut 5 bases from V and 4 bases from J; bases unmatched to any gene: 5. CDR3 nucleotides: TGTGCCAGCAGCCCTGGACTAGATTACAATGAGCAGTTCTTC. This codes for CASSPGLDYNEQFF. The full variable domain, in which reference TRBV7-2 and TRBJ2-1 provide the parts outside the CDR3, is GAGVSQSPSNKVTEKGKDVELRCDPISGHTALYWYRQSLGQGLEFLIYFQGNSAPDKSGLPSDRFSAERTGGSVSTLTIQRTQQEDSAVYLCASSPGLDYNEQFFGPGTRLTVL.

The chain combines TRBV5-1 with TRBJ1-4, with D perhaps TRBD1 (5 bases). Between the trimmed V and J ends, which lost 2 bases and 8 bases, there was a span of 10 bases. Germline CDR1 reads SGHRS; CDR2 reads YFSETQ. This CDR3 has 13 amino acids. The CDR3 spells CASSFRDGEKLFF. The CDR3 DNA sequence: TGCGCCAGCAGCTTCAGGGATGGGGAAAAACTGTTTTTT.

This clone was recorded a few times. V usage is TRBV6-5 and J usage is TRBJ1-3; 7 positions match TRBD1. The CDR3 runs 14 residues. The ends lost 6 bases at V and 4 bases at J; junction bases unmatched: 6. Germline V gene lookup returns CDR1 MNHEY and CDR2 SVGAGI. The chain's CDR3 is CASRETGRGNTIYF. In DNA, the CDR3 is TGTGCCAGCAGAGAGACAGGGAGGGGAAACACCATATATTTT.

The CDR3 here is CASNRAAGNTGELFF. The CDR3 DNA reads TGTGCCAGCAACCGGGCCGCGGGGAACACCGGGGAGCTGTTTTTT. The chain is built from TRBV6-5 and TRBJ2-2; TRBD2 might be the D (5 bases). The CDR3 sequence is 15 residues long. V was clipped by 7 bases and J by 1 base, with 13 bases between them. CDR1 and CDR2 (germline): MNHEY, SVGAGI.

This chain connects TRBV3-1 (or the pseudogene TRBV3-2) to TRBJ2-4; TRBD2 agrees at 7 bases. The CDR3 runs to 14 residues. The V gene end was trimmed by 0 bases and the J gene end by 7 bases; junction bases not matched to a gene: 3. Germline V gene lookup returns CDR1 LGHDT and CDR2 YNNKEL (reference sequence). The CDR3 bases are TGTGCCAGCAGCCAAGAGCCGCGGGAGAACATTCAGTACTTC. As protein: CASSQEPRENIQYF.

The J gene is TRBJ2-5, the V gene TRBV3-1 (or the pseudogene TRBV3-2); maybe TRBD1 (5 bases). The CDR3 is 12 amino acids. Germline V gives CDR1 LGHDT, CDR2 YNNKEL (reference sequence). V was cut by 6 bases and J by 3 bases, with 8 bases left in between. Here the CDR3 DNA reads TGTGCCAGCAGGAGCAGGGAAGAGACCCAGTACTTC. Translating it yields CASRSREETQYF.

The chain uses TRBV27 and TRBJ2-1; TRBD2 aligns across 12 bases. The CDR3 loop spans 17 amino acids. Germline CDR1 is MNHEY and CDR2 is SMNVEV (reference sequence). V dropped 10 bases and J dropped 4; count of bases not matched to a gene: 14. CDR3 loop: CATLWASGRAGYNEQFF. The DNA for the CDR3 is TGTGCCACACTATGGGCTAGCGGGAGGGCCGGGTACAATGAGCAGTTCTTC.